This T cell receptor (beta chain) was found in a study of blood T cell repertoires in COVID-19. The V gene end was trimmed by 1 base and the J gene end by 5 bases; junction bases not matched to a gene: 3. This CDR3 has 15 amino acids. CDR1 is SGHTA and CDR2 is FQGTGA in the germline V gene. Some clones are missing from TCRdb's copy, which holds only in-frame ones; the method was immunoSEQ multiplex PCR. The sample includes some 460,000 clones, 75% to 90% seen only once; the top ten take around 0.64%. The chain couples TRBV7-3 to TRBJ2-3; 10 bases line up with TRBD2. This clonotype originated in a young woman who had recovered from COVID-19. Sequenced material: PBMCs or T cells enriched from blood (not recorded which). The CDR3 is CASSLSLAGVDTQYF. CDR3 coding DNA: TGTGCCAGCAGCTTAAGCCTAGCGGGGGTAGATACGCAGTATTTT.